What follows are 23 T cell receptor beta chains derived from one specimen sequenced in a study of PD-1 blockade in classical Hodgkin lymphoma. Using immunoSEQ multiplex PCR, the repertoire was profiled, and TCRdb retains in-frame clones only, with some absent. Of under 20,000 clones detected, roughly 63% appear once; the ten largest clones hold roughly 7.6%. Every patient had relapsed following autologous stem cell transplantation, and cohorts differed in brentuximab vedotin exposure. The specimen was peripheral blood mononuclear cells (PBMCs), collected before the second cycle of nivolumab. The receptors originated from a human donor with classical Hodgkin lymphoma.

The V call is TRBV5-4, the J call TRBJ2-1; 11 positions agree with TRBD2. Germline lookup yields CDR1 SGHNT and CDR2 YYREEE (reference sequence). The CDR3 is 16 residues long. After removal of 4 bases from V and 2 bases from J, the junction contained 5 bases not matched to a gene. The CDR3 DNA reads TGTGCCAGCAGCCTTAGACTAGCGGGAACCTACAATGAGCAGTTCTTC. Protein sequence: CASSLRLAGTYNEQFF. The complete variable domain, with remaining parts taken from reference TRBV5-4 and TRBJ2-1, reads ETGVTQSPTHLIKTRGQQVTLRCSSQSGHNTVSWYQQALGQGPQFIFQYYREEENGRGNFPPRFSGLQFPNYSSELNVNALELDDSALYLCASSLRLAGTYNEQFFGPGTRLTVL.

This clone was picked up one time. The CDR3 is CASSYSIGNYGYTF. The DNA for the CDR3 is TGTGCCAGCAGTTACTCGATTGGGAACTATGGCTACACCTTC. V gene TRBV6-6 combines with J gene TRBJ1-2; D ambiguous. CDR1 and CDR2 (germline): MNHNY, SVGAGI (reference sequence). V lost 0 bases and J 2 bases, leaving 7 bases between the germline ends. The CDR3 spans 14 residues.

The J gene is TRBJ1-1, the V gene TRBV29-1; 8 bases are a match to TRBD1. CDR3 length: 11 residues. CDR1 is SQVTM and CDR2 is ANQGSEA in the germline V gene. After removal of 5 bases from V and 5 bases from J, the junction contained 1 base not matched to a gene. CDR3 sequence reads: CSVRTGTEAFF. The CDR3 DNA sequence: TGCAGCGTTCGGACAGGGACTGAAGCTTTCTTT.

The gene calls are TRBV19 and TRBJ2-3; D not resolved. This CDR3 is built from 15 residues. Germline V lookup: CDR1 LNHDA, CDR2 SQIVND (reference sequence). Between the trimmed V and J ends, which lost 5 bases and 3 bases, there was a span of 15 bases. CDR3 amino acids: CASSALQDRTDTQYF. CDR3 nucleotide sequence: TGTGCCAGTAGTGCGCTGCAGGATCGAACAGATACGCAGTATTTT.

There are a few counts of this clone. The rearrangement uses TRBV6-5 and TRBJ1-5; weak D call: TRBD1 (6 bases). The V end lost 2 bases, the J end lost 7 bases, and 12 bases lay between the germline ends. The CDR3 sequence is 14 residues long. The V gene's germline CDR1 is MNHEY and CDR2 SVGAGI. CDR3 sequence reads: CASSYAGRGQPQHF. CDR3 bases: TGTGCCAGCAGTTACGCTGGTAGGGGGCAGCCCCAGCATTTT.

The CDR3 DNA reads TGTGCCAGCATATGGGGGAGGGAAGCTTTCTTT. This translates into CASIWGREAFF. This rearrangement joins TRBV6-8 to TRBJ1-1; the D gene is possibly TRBD1 (5 bases). The V and J ends lost 7 bases and 8 bases respectively, with 11 bases between them. The germline gives CDR1 MNHGY, CDR2 SAAAGT. The CDR3 has 11 residues.

J is TRBJ1-4 and V is TRBV7-9, with 9 bases lining up with TRBD1. CDR1 and CDR2 (germline): SEHNR, FQNEAQ (reference sequence). This CDR3 region has 18 residues. After removal of 4 bases from V and 1 base from J, the junction contained 10 bases not matched to a gene. The CDR3: CASSSRDRVQGTNEKLFF. CDR3 nucleotide sequence: TGTGCCAGCAGCTCCCGGGACAGGGTACAAGGAACTAATGAAAAACTGTTTTTT.

The rearrangement joins TRBV7-9 to TRBJ1-4; D not resolved. CDR1 and CDR2 (germline): SEHNR, FQNEAQ (reference sequence). The CDR3 is 13 amino acids. Trimming pared 5 bases from V and 8 bases from J, leaving 12 bases between. The CDR3 sequence: CASSPDEREKLFF. CDR3 in DNA: TGTGCCAGCAGCCCCGATGAGCGAGAAAAACTGTTTTTT.

This clone showed up just a few times. This chain links TRBV7-9 with TRBJ2-7; D not certain. This CDR3 spans 13 amino acids. V lost 3 bases, J lost 4 bases, and 10 bases lay in between. Germline V gives CDR1 SEHNR, CDR2 FQNEAQ (reference sequence). Here the CDR3 reads CASSFAYPYEQYF. The CDR3 DNA is TGTGCCAGCAGCTTCGCCTACCCATACGAGCAGTACTTC.

This clone is medium-sized by share. The J gene is TRBJ2-1, the V gene TRBV6-7, with a possible D match to TRBD1 (6 bases). TRBV6-7 is reported as an ORF; its role is uncertain. Deletions cut 5 bases from V and 5 bases from J, with 16 bases between. This CDR3 comprises 15 residues. CDR3 in amino acids: CASSMGHEQDNEQFF. The CDR3 nucleotides are TGTGCCAGCAGTATGGGACACGAGCAAGACAATGAGCAGTTCTTC.

This sequence joins TRBV27 and TRBJ2-7; 9 positions match TRBD1. The CDR3 spans 15 residues. Germline assignment: CDR1 MNHEY and CDR2 SMNVEV (reference sequence). Trimming took 2 bases from V and 3 from J; bases not matched to a gene: 5. DNA for the CDR3: TGTGCCAGCAGTTTACTTGGGACAGGGAACTACGAGCAGTACTTC. Its translation: CASSLLGTGNYEQYF.

Only a few counts were recorded for this clone. The chain has TRBV5-1 and TRBJ1-1; D ambiguous. The V and J ends lost 2 bases and 5 bases respectively, with 19 bases between them. Germline values: CDR1 SGHRS, CDR2 YFSETQ. The CDR3 length is 16 residues. The CDR3: CASSFPLASGRTEAFF. The CDR3 nucleotides read TGCGCCAGCAGCTTTCCCCTCGCCTCGGGTCGAACTGAAGCTTTCTTT.

This clone is medium-sized within its sample. V gene TRBV4-1 combines with J gene TRBJ1-5, with D perhaps matching TRBD1 (5 bases). This CDR3 comprises 15 residues. Between the trimmed V and J ends, which lost 0 bases and 3 bases, there was a span of 9 bases. CDR1 and CDR2 from the germline V gene are MGHRA and YSYEKL. DNA of the CDR3: TGCGCCAGCAGCCAAGACAGGGTGTACAATCAGCCCCAGCATTTT. Translating it yields CASSQDRVYNQPQHF.

This rearrangement joins TRBV5-4 to TRBJ2-5; D is tentatively TRBD1 or TRBD2 (6 bases each). The CDR3 has 14 amino acids. The germline gives CDR1 SGHNT, CDR2 YYREEE (reference sequence). The germline V and J ends were trimmed by 4 bases and 4 bases, with 14 bases remaining between them. The CDR3 loop reads CASSPWGARETQYF. In DNA form, the CDR3 reads TGTGCCAGCAGCCCTTGGGGGGCACGAGAGACCCAGTACTTC.

The chain couples TRBV27 to TRBJ1-3, with a weak D call TRBD1 (5 bases). V shed 0 bases and J shed 0 bases, with 6 bases lying between them. Per the germline V gene, CDR1 is MNHEY and CDR2 is SMNVEV (reference sequence). CDR3 size: 15 residues. CDR3 sequence: CASSLSGGSGNTIYF. Written as DNA, the CDR3 is TGTGCCAGCAGTTTATCGGGGGGCTCTGGAAACACCATATATTTT.

This clone showed up just once. The chain carries TRBV9 and TRBJ1-1; 7 bases are shared with TRBD1. This CDR3 contains 14 residues. Germline V CDR1 and CDR2: SGDLS, YYNGEE. The V segment lost 4 bases and the J segment 1 base; nucleotides outside the gene matches: 4. CDR3: CASSKGQQNTEAFF. The CDR3, as DNA: TGTGCCAGCAGCAAGGGACAGCAGAACACTGAAGCTTTCTTT.

The rearrangement joins TRBV6-1 to TRBJ2-6, with D possibly being TRBD1 (5 bases). The CDR3 has 17 amino acids. The V gene's germline CDR1 is MNHNS and CDR2 SASEGT. Trimming pared 2 bases from V and 2 bases from J, leaving 13 bases between. The CDR3 is CASSEPFTGAGANVLTF. CDR3 in DNA: TGTGCCAGCAGTGAACCCTTCACAGGAGCTGGGGCCAACGTCCTGACTTTC.

This clone is termed medium-sized. The CDR3 here is CASTKGNQPQHF. The CDR3 nucleotides are TGTGCCAGCACTAAGGGCAATCAGCCCCAGCATTTT. The rearrangement links TRBV6-1 to TRBJ1-5; D is uncertain. The CDR3 runs 12 residues. Trimming left V 7 bases short and J 2 bases short, with 6 bases between. Germline CDR1 reads MNHNS; CDR2 reads SASEGT.

This chain connects TRBV19 to TRBJ2-1; 12 bases map to TRBD2. The CDR3 covers 16 residues. Germline V gene data show CDR1 as LNHDA and CDR2 as SQIVND (reference sequence). Trimming cost V 6 bases and J 0 bases; bases outside gene matches: 3. The CDR3: CASSRTSGNSYNEQFF. As DNA, the CDR3 is TGTGCCAGTAGCCGGACTAGCGGGAACTCCTACAATGAGCAGTTCTTC.

The chain couples TRBV5-6 to TRBJ2-7; D is unclear. Germline assignment: CDR1 SGHDT and CDR2 YYEEEE. The CDR3 is 16 residues long. V was clipped by 0 bases and J by 0 bases, with 13 bases between them. The CDR3 sequence is CASSLAAGTSSYEQYF. CDR3 DNA sequence: TGTGCCAGCAGCTTGGCGGCTGGAACGAGCTCCTACGAGCAGTACTTC.

This clone appeared a single time. V gene TRBV5-1 combines with J gene TRBJ2-7; TRBD1 matches at 8 bases. The CDR3 has 15 amino acids. Trimming at V came to 3 bases and at J to 6 bases, leaving 11 bases not matched to a gene. The V gene's germline CDR1 is SGHRS and CDR2 YFSETQ. The CDR3 nucleotides read TGCGCCAGCAGCTGGACCGCTCAGGGGGCCAGCGAGCAGTACTTC. Protein: CASSWTAQGASEQYF.

The chain is built from TRBV10-3 and TRBJ1-1; the match to TRBD1 covers 11 bases. V gave up 6 bases and J gave up 3 bases; unmatched junction bases: 3. Germline V gene data show CDR1 as ENHRY and CDR2 as SYGVKD. The CDR3 totals 14 residues. The CDR3: CAIRGTGGDTEAFF. The CDR3 DNA reads TGTGCCATCAGGGGGACAGGGGGTGACACTGAAGCTTTCTTT.

Only a few counts were recorded for this clone. The CDR3 loop reads CASSQPDRQGYEQYF. DNA of the CDR3: TGTGCCAGCAGCCAACCCGACCGACAGGGCTACGAGCAGTACTTC. The chain recombines TRBV4-2 with TRBJ2-7; 7 bases line up with TRBD1. V lost 2 bases, J lost 3 bases, and 7 bases stayed unmatched. The CDR3 extends over 15 amino acids. Germline V gives CDR1 LGHNA, CDR2 YNFKEQ.